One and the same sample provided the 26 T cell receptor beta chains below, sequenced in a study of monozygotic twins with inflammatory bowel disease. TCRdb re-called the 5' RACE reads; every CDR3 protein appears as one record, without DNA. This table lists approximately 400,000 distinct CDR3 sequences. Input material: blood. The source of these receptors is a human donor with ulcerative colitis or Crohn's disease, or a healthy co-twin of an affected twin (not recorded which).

CDR3 sequence reads: CSARLLFPYEQYF. The chain recombines TRBV20-1 with TRBJ2-7. The CDR3 totals 13 residues. Germline values: CDR1 DFQATT, CDR2 SNEGSKA (reference sequence).

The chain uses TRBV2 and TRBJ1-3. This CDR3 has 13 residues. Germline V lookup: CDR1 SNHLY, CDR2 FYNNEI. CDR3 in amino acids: CASSLYPGNTIYF.

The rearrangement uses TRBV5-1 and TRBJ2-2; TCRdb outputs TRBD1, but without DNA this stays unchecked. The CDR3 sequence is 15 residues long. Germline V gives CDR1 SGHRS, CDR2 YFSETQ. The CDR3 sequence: CASSPESVHTGELFF.

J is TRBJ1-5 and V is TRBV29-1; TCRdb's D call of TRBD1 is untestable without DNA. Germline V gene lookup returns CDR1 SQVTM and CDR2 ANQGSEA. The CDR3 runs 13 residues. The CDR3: CSVAGTSNQPQHF. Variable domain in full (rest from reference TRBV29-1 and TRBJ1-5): SAVISQKPSRDICQRGTSLTIQCQVDSQVTMMFWYRQQPGQSLTLIATANQGSEATYESGFVIDKFPISRPNLTFSTLTVSNMSPEDSSIYLCSVAGTSNQPQHFGDGTRLSIL.

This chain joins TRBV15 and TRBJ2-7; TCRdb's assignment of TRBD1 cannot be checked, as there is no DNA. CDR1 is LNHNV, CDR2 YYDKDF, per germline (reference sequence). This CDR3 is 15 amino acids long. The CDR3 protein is CATSRSGTVSYEQYF.

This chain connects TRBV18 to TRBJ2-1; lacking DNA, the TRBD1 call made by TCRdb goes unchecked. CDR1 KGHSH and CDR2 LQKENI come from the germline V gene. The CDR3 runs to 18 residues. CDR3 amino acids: CASSPPGRGSYSYNEQFF.

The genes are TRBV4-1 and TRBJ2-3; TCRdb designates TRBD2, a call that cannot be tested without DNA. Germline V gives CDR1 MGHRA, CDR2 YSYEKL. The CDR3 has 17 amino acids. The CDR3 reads CASSQEEAGEDTDTQYF.

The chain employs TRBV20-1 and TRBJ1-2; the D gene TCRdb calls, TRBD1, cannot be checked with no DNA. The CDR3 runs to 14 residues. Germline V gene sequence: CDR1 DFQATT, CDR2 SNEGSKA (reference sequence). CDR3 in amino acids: CSATPEGGNYGYTF.

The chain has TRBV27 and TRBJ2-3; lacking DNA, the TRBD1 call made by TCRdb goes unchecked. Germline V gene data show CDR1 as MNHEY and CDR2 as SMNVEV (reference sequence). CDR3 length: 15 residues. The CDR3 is CASSHRTGSTDTQYF.

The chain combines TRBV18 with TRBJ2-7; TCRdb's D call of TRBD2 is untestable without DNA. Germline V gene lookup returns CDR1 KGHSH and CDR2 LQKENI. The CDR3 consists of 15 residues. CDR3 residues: CASSLGTSGRNEQYF.

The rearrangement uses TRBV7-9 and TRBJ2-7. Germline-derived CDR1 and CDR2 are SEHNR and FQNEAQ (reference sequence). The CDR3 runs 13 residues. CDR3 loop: CASSLPATYEQYF. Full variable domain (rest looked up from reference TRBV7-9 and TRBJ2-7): DTGVSQNPRHKITKRGQNVTFRCDPISEHNRLYWYRQTLGQGPEFLTYFQNEAQLEKSRLLSDRFSAERPKGSFSTLEIQRTEQGDSAMYLCASSLPATYEQYFGPGTRLTVT.

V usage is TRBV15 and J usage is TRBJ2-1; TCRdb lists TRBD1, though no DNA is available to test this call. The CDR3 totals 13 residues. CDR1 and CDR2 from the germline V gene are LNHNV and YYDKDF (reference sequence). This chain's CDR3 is CATSRGGENEQFF.

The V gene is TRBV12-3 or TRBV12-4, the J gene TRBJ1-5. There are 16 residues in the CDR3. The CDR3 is CASSLAGSVSNQPQHF.

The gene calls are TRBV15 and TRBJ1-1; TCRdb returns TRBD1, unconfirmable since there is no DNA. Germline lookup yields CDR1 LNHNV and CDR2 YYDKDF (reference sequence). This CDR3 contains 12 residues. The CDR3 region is CATSRDRQGAFF.

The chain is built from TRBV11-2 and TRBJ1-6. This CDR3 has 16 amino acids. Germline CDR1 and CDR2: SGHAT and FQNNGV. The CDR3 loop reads CASSLGRGGRNSPLHF.

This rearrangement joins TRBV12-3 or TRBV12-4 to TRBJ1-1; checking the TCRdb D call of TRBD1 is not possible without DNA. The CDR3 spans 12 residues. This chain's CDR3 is CASRVGGRAAFF.

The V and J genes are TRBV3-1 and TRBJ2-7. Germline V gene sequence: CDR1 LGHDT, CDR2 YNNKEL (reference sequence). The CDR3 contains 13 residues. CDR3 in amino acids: CASSQVEGNEQYF.

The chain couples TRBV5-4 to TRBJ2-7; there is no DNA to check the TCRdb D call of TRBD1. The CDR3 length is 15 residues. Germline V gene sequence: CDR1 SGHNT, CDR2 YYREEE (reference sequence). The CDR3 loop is CASSPRGGATYEQYF.

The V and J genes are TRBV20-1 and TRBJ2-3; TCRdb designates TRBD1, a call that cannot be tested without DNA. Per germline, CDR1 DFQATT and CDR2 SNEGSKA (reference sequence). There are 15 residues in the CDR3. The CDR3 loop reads CSASLRDRATDTQYF.

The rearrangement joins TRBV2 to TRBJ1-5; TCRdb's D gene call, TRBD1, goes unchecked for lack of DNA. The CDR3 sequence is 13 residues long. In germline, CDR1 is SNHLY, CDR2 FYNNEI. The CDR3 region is CASTTGWLQPQHF. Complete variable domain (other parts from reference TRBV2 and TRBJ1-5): EPEVTQTPSHQVTQMGQEVILRCVPISNHLYFYWYRQILGQKVEFLVSFYNNEISEKSEIFDDQFSVERPDGSNFTLKIRSTKLEDSAMYFCASTTGWLQPQHFGDGTRLSIL.

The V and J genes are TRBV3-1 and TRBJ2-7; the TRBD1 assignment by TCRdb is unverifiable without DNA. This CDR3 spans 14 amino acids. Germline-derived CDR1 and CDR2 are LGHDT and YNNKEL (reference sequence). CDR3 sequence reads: CASSPRTGHGEQYF.

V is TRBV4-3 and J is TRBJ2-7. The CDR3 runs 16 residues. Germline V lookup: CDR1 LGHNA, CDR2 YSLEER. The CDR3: CASSQGLDRGSYEQYF.

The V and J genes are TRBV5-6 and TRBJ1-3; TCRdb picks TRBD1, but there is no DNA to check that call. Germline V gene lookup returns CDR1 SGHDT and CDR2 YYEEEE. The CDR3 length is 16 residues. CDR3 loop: CASSSGTGASGNTIYF.

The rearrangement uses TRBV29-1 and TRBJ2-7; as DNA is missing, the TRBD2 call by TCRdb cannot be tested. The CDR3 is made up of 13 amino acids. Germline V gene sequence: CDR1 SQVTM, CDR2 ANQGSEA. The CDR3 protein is CSAESGEGYEQYF.

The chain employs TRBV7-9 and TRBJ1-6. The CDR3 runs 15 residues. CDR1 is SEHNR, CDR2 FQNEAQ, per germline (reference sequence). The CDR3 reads CASSLGGRFNSPLHF.

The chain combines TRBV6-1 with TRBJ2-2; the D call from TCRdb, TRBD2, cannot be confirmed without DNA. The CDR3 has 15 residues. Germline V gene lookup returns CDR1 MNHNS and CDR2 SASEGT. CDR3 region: CASTRGQGPTGELFF.